The 24 T cell receptor beta chains below come from one sample, sequenced in a study of cytomegalovirus exposure and HLA in healthy donors. The PCR was carried out with 60 Vbeta primers and 13 Jbeta primers. Profiling relied on immunoSEQ multiplex PCR, and the TCRdb table lists in-frame clones only, not all of them. The sample holds 200,000 to 250,000 clones; around 80% are singletons and the top ten take about 16%. Specimen: PBMCs. All receptors come from a man in his forties in good health and CMV-seronegative.

The gene calls are TRBV29-1 and TRBJ2-1; no clear D. The germline V and J ends were trimmed by 2 bases and 4 bases, with 6 bases remaining between them. CDR3 size: 12 residues. CDR1 SQVTM and CDR2 ANQGSEA come from the germline V gene. The DNA for the CDR3 is TGCAGCGTTGAACGGCGGTACAATGAGCAGTTCTTC. It translates to CSVERRYNEQFF.

The count of this clone is one. V usage is TRBV5-1 and J usage is TRBJ2-7, with 7 bases lining up with TRBD2. There are 15 residues in the CDR3. Germline values: CDR1 SGHRS, CDR2 YFSETQ. J was trimmed by 4 bases and V by 4 bases; bases with no gene match: 11. The CDR3 sequence is CASSPQAGGSYEQYF. The CDR3 DNA follows: TGCGCCAGCAGCCCTCAGGCCGGCGGGAGTTACGAGCAGTACTTC.

The rearrangement joins TRBV5-1 to TRBJ2-5; possibly TRBD1 for D (6 bases). This CDR3 region has 14 residues. The germline V gene has CDR1 SGHRS and CDR2 YFSETQ. Trimming pared 4 bases from V and 5 bases from J, leaving 15 bases between. The CDR3 region is CASSAQGYWETQYF. The CDR3, as DNA: TGCGCCAGCAGCGCCCAGGGGTACTGGGAGACCCAGTACTTC.

The chain has TRBV7-3 and TRBJ2-3; D possibly corresponds to TRBD1 (6 bases). CDR3 size: 13 residues. The germline V gene has CDR1 SGHTA and CDR2 FQGTGA. The V end lost 5 bases, the J end lost 8 bases, and 14 bases lay between the germline ends. The CDR3 loop is CASSPNARGTQYF. DNA for the CDR3: TGTGCCAGCAGCCCAAATGCCAGGGGTACGCAGTATTTT.

The genes are TRBV25-1 and TRBJ2-3; TRBD2 matches at 7 bases. The germline gives CDR1 MGHDK, CDR2 SYGVNS. The trim removed 2 bases at V and 4 bases at J, leaving 6 bases unmatched. The CDR3 has 15 amino acids. CDR3 loop: CASSEIGGGSDTQYF. CDR3 coding DNA: TGTGCCAGCAGTGAAATCGGCGGGGGATCAGATACGCAGTATTTT.

V and J are TRBV19 and TRBJ1-5; 9 bases agree with TRBD1. Unmatched junction bases numbered 7, after V lost 9 bases and J lost 1 base. This CDR3 comprises 15 residues. Per the germline V gene, CDR1 is LNHDA and CDR2 is SQIVND (reference sequence). The CDR3 DNA is TGTGCCAGCCAACTACAGGGGGCAAGCAATCAGCCCCAGCATTTT. Its protein is CASQLQGASNQPQHF.

In DNA form, the CDR3 reads TGTGCCAGCAGTTACTCGGGAGTTGGTCAGCCCCAGCATTTT. As protein: CASSYSGVGQPQHF. J is TRBJ1-5 and V is TRBV6-6; D gene unclear. The CDR3 spans 14 residues. Germline assignment: CDR1 MNHNY and CDR2 SVGAGI (reference sequence). Deletions cut 0 bases from V and 6 bases from J, with 9 bases between.

The chain carries TRBV15 and TRBJ1-2; D remains ambiguous. CDR1 LNHNV and CDR2 YYDKDF come from the germline V gene (reference sequence). The CDR3 covers 12 residues. V lost 0 bases to trimming and J lost 7 bases, with 6 bases between them. Here the CDR3 reads CATSRESFGYTF. The CDR3 DNA reads as TGTGCCACCAGCAGAGAGTCATTTGGCTACACCTTC.

The J gene is TRBJ2-1, the V gene TRBV29-1; TRBD2 might be the D (6 bases). This CDR3 has 15 residues. Looked up from germline, CDR1 is SQVTM and CDR2 is ANQGSEA. The ends were cut back, 5 bases at V and 8 bases at J, with 22 bases in the middle. The CDR3 DNA reads TGCAGCGTTAGTACGGGATTTTTGGGACTCCATGAGCAGTTCTTC. Translated: CSVSTGFLGLHEQFF.

The chain combines TRBV5-1 with TRBJ2-3, with 8 bases matching TRBD2. This CDR3 has 16 residues. After removal of 0 bases from V and 4 bases from J, the junction contained 7 bases not matched to a gene. Germline V lookup: CDR1 SGHRS, CDR2 YFSETQ. Here the CDR3 DNA reads TGCGCCAGCAGCTTGGTCCCGGGAGGGGGTGCAGATACGCAGTATTTT. This gives the protein CASSLVPGGGADTQYF.

The chain links TRBV9 to TRBJ2-1; 9 bases line up with TRBD2. The length of the CDR3 is 18 residues. J gave up 2 bases and V 0 bases, and 9 bases lay outside the gene matches. Germline CDR1 and CDR2: SGDLS and YYNGEE. The CDR3 loop is CASSVEVVAGAPYNEQFF. The CDR3 DNA sequence: TGTGCCAGCAGCGTAGAGGTGGTAGCGGGGGCTCCCTACAATGAGCAGTTCTTC.

This chain joins TRBV13 and TRBJ1-1; 7 bases align to TRBD1. The trim removed 0 bases at V and 4 bases at J, leaving 2 bases unmatched. The CDR3 extends over 14 amino acids. Germline lookup yields CDR1 PRHDT and CDR2 FYEKMQ (reference sequence). As DNA, the CDR3 is TGTGCCAGCAGCTTAGGTTCAGGGGGCACTGAAGCTTTCTTT. It codes for CASSLGSGGTEAFF.

The chain uses TRBV19 and TRBJ1-4; D remains ambiguous. The CDR3 extends over 13 amino acids. In germline, CDR1 is LNHDA, CDR2 SQIVND (reference sequence). V lost 3 bases and J lost 8, with 10 bases in between. The CDR3 is CASSITGGEKLFF. As DNA, the CDR3 is TGTGCCAGTAGTATTACGGGTGGGGAAAAACTGTTTTTT. Full variable domain (missing parts from reference TRBV19 and TRBJ1-4): DGGITQSPKYLFRKEGQNVTLSCEQNLNHDAMYWYRQDPGQGLRLIYYSQIVNDFQKGDIAEGYSVSREKKESFPLTVTSAQKNPTAFYLCASSITGGEKLFFGSGTQLSVL.

The DNA for the CDR3 is TGCGCCAGCAATCAGAAGGAAGGGGACAGGGGTAAGGCTTTCTTT. Protein product: CASNQKEGDRGKAFF. The chain joins TRBV4-1 to TRBJ1-1, with 10 bases that match TRBD1. Germline-derived CDR1 and CDR2 are MGHRA and YSYEKL. There are 15 residues in the CDR3. V trimming: 7 bases; J trimming: 11 bases; junction bases outside the gene matches: 16.

V is TRBV9 and J is TRBJ1-1; no firm D call. This CDR3 has 13 residues. The ends were cut back, 4 bases at V and 1 base at J, with 8 bases in the middle. Germline V CDR1 and CDR2: SGDLS, YYNGEE. The CDR3 bases are TGTGCCAGCAGCCCCGAGGGGAACACTGAAGCTTTCTTT. It yields the protein CASSPEGNTEAFF.

This clone was seen once. This chain uses TRBV19 with TRBJ2-1; 13 bases map to TRBD2. V shed 2 bases, J shed 3 bases, and the junction held 4 bases outside the gene matches. The CDR3 extends over 17 amino acids. Per germline, CDR1 LNHDA and CDR2 SQIVND (reference sequence). CDR3 bases: TGTGCCAGTAGTATATTGGGGACTAGCGGGAACTACAATGAGCAGTTCTTC. This sequence encodes CASSILGTSGNYNEQFF. Variable domain in full (rest from reference TRBV19 and TRBJ2-1): DGGITQSPKYLFRKEGQNVTLSCEQNLNHDAMYWYRQDPGQGLRLIYYSQIVNDFQKGDIAEGYSVSREKKESFPLTVTSAQKNPTAFYLCASSILGTSGNYNEQFFGPGTRLTVL.

This CDR3 is CASSWAGPYGYTF. CDR3 in DNA: TGTGCCAGCAGCTGGGCAGGGCCCTATGGCTACACCTTC. The chain employs TRBV11-1 and TRBJ1-2; maybe TRBD1 (5 bases). Germline V gives CDR1 SGHAT, CDR2 FQDESV (reference sequence). This CDR3 spans 13 amino acids. With 4 bases removed from V and 4 bases from J, the gap between germline ends came to 10 bases.

This chain connects TRBV7-9 to TRBJ2-3; TRBD2 matches at 12 bases. The V and J ends lost 7 bases and 1 base, in that order; junction bases with no gene match: 6. This CDR3 is built from 16 residues. Looked up from germline, CDR1 is SEHNR and CDR2 is FQNEAQ (reference sequence). The CDR3 bases are TGTGCCAGCACCGGCTGGACTAGCGGGGGCACAGATACGCAGTATTTT. Translated, it gives CASTGWTSGGTDTQYF.

This clone was seen more than once but under ten times. Additional DNA sequences in this sample encode the identical CDR3. The chain couples TRBV28 to TRBJ1-5, with 10 positions matching TRBD1. The CDR3 contains 15 residues. Germline CDR1 reads MDHEN; CDR2 reads SYDVKM. V trimming: 6 bases; J trimming: 1 base; junction bases outside the gene matches: 3. CDR3 amino acids: CASSPGQGSNQPQHF. The DNA for the CDR3 is TGTGCCAGCAGCCCGGGACAGGGGAGCAATCAGCCCCAGCATTTT.

A few counts support this clone. V usage is TRBV5-6 and J usage is TRBJ2-7, with 9 bases identical to TRBD1. CDR3 size: 14 residues. J lost 3 bases, V lost 4 bases, and 5 bases had no gene match. Germline values: CDR1 SGHDT, CDR2 YYEEEE. CDR3 bases: TGTGCCAGCAGCCCCCGGGACAGGGACTACGAGCAGTACTTC. Translated: CASSPRDRDYEQYF.

As DNA, the CDR3 is TGCGCCAGCAGCCGGGACTACGGGTACAATGAGCAGTTCTTC. This encodes CASSRDYGYNEQFF. The rearrangement links TRBV4-1 to TRBJ2-1; 7 bases are a match to TRBD2. The J segment lost 4 bases and the V segment lost 4 bases, leaving 4 bases of the junction unmatched. Germline V lookup: CDR1 MGHRA, CDR2 YSYEKL. This CDR3 contains 14 residues.

CDR3 loop: CASGNGGPEAFF. The CDR3 nucleotides read TGTGCCAGCGGCAACGGGGGTCCTGAAGCTTTCTTT. This chain connects TRBV9 to TRBJ1-1, with D maybe TRBD1 (5 bases). Germline CDR1 is SGDLS and CDR2 is YYNGEE. Trimming cost V 7 bases and J 6 bases, with 13 bases left between them. This CDR3 comprises 12 residues.

V usage is TRBV6-1 and J usage is TRBJ2-4, with a tentative D call TRBD2 (7 bases). In germline, CDR1 is MNHNS, CDR2 SASEGT. Trimming cost V 4 bases and J 3 bases, with 13 bases left between them. The CDR3 consists of 15 residues. This CDR3 is CASSGYREGKNIQYF. The CDR3 DNA sequence: TGTGCCAGCAGTGGATACAGGGAGGGCAAAAACATTCAGTACTTC.

The rearrangement joins TRBV15 to TRBJ1-5, with 9 bases identical to TRBD1. In germline, CDR1 is LNHNV, CDR2 YYDKDF (reference sequence). This CDR3 has 16 residues. Losses at the gene ends were 0 bases for V and 6 bases for J; bases not matched to a gene: 6. CDR3 sequence (DNA): TGTGCCACCAGCAGAGATCGCACAGGGGGCTTTCAGCCCCAGCATTTT. This codes for CATSRDRTGGFQPQHF.